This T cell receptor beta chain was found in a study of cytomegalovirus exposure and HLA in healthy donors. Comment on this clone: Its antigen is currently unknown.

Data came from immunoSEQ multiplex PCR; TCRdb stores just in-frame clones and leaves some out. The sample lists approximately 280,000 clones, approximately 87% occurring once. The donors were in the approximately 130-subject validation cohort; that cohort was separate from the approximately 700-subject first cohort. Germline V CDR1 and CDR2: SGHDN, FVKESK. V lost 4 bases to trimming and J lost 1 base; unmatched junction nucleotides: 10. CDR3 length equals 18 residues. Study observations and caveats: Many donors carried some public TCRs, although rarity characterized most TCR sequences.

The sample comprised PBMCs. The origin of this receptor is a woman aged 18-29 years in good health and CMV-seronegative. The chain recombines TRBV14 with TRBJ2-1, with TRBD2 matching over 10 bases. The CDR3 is CASSPGTGLAPSYNEQFF. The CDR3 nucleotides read TGTGCCAGCAGCCCCGGAACGGGACTAGCGCCTTCCTACAATGAGCAGTTCTTC.